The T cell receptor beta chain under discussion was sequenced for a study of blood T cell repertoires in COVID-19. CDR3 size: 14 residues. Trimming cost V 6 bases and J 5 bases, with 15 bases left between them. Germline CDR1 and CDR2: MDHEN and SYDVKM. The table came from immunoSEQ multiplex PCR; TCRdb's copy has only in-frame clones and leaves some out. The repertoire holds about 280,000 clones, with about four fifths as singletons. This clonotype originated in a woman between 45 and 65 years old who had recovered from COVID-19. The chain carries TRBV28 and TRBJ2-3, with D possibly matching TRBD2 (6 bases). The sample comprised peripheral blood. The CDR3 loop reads CASRGGGGKDTQYF. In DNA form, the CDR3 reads TGTGCCAGCAGGGGCGGCGGAGGGAAAGATACGCAGTATTTT.